Shown below are 25 T cell receptor beta chains from a single sample sequenced in a study of blood T cells in healthy people across ages (dated by TCRdb to the mid-2010s). To prepare the library, 5' RACE was applied. The listed sequencing device is Illumina HiSeq 2500. A second about 7 to 12 cycle PCR used a sample-barcoded 5' primer and a J-beta primer mix. In TCRdb, the public reads were trimmed at Q25 with fastp and aligned with MiXCR, with productive beta chains retained. Rows merge per CDR3 protein into single entries with the most common DNA and genes. The table for this sample lists hundreds of thousands of distinct CDR3 sequences; about 32% of them were counted only once. The top ten hold roughly 14% of the sample. Sequenced material: blood. These receptors were taken from a woman at least 80 years old in good health. Donor details come from another sample of the same person, matched by shared clones.

To note about this clonotype: A single base separates this from a much larger clone, so it may be a read error. Without the conserved terminal phenylalanine or tryptophan, this CDR3 likely stems from a read error. This sequence joins TRBV29-1 and TRBJ1-2; possibly TRBD1 for D (5 bases). This CDR3 has 12 amino acids. Germline CDR1 reads SQVTM; CDR2 reads ANQGSEA. Between the trimmed V and J ends, which lost 7 bases and 6 bases, there was a span of 15 bases. The CDR3 DNA follows: TGCAGCGGGGTGAGGGGAGCCAATGGCTACACCTAC. Its protein is CSGVRGANGYTY.

This sequence joins TRBV9 and TRBJ2-4; perhaps TRBD1 as D (6 bases). Gene TRBJ2-7 matches the end of the DNA better, so the J call may be wrong. Germline V gene sequence: CDR1 SGDLS, CDR2 YYNGEE. The length of the CDR3 is 15 residues. The CDR3 DNA is TGTGCCAGCAGCGTAGCCATTACAGGGACCTACGAGCAGTACTTC. Translating gives CASSVAITGTYEQYF.

Details on this clonotype: At one end, the junction sequence differs from germline, possibly due to a read error. The chain links TRBV5-1 to TRBJ2-7; D is undetermined. Germline V gene lookup returns CDR1 SGHRS and CDR2 YFSETQ. This CDR3 region has 13 residues. DNA of the CDR3: TGCGCCAGCAGCTTGGCCAAGGGTTACGAGCGGTACTTC. Its translation: CASSLAKGYERYF.

This clonotype was seen many times. The gene calls are TRBV5-1 and TRBJ2-5; 11 bases map to TRBD2. This CDR3 is 16 amino acids long. The germline gives CDR1 SGHRS, CDR2 YFSETQ. The J segment lost 11 bases and the V segment lost 3 bases, leaving 15 bases of the junction unmatched. CDR3 nucleotides: TGCGCCAGCAGCTACGAAATGGCTAGCGGGGGGCCACCGCAGTACTTC. This encodes CASSYEMASGGPPQYF.

The rearrangement joins TRBV12-3 or TRBV12-4 to TRBJ1-5; tentative D call: TRBD1 (6 bases). Trimming stripped 6 bases from V and 0 bases from J, with 12 bases between. The CDR3 extends over 15 amino acids. The CDR3 spells CASSRGDYSNQPQHF. CDR3 bases: TGTGCCAGCAGCAGGGGCGATTATAGCAATCAGCCCCAGCATTTT.

This clonotype was seen repeatedly, ten times or more. The chain joins TRBV18 to TRBJ2-7; TRBD1 aligns across 9 bases. In germline, CDR1 is KGHSH, CDR2 LQKENI. The CDR3 is 16 residues long. V lost 4 bases and J lost 3; bases outside the gene matches: 10. DNA of the CDR3: TGTGCCAGCTCACGAAAAACAGGGGGCTCCGGCTACGAGCAGTACTTC. Its protein product is CASSRKTGGSGYEQYF. The variable domain in full, with the rest retrieved from reference TRBV18 and TRBJ2-7, is NAGVMQNPRHLVRRRGQEARLRCSPMKGHSHVYWYRQLPEEGLKFMVYLQKENIIDESGMPKERFSAEFPKEGPSILRIQQVVRGDSAAYFCASSRKTGGSGYEQYFGPGTRLTVT.

This clonotype has at least ten counts. The rearrangement joins TRBV20-1 to TRBJ1-1; no reliable D call. CDR1 is DFQATT, CDR2 SNEGSKA, per germline (reference sequence). The CDR3 spans 11 residues. Trimming removed 6 bases from V and 1 base from J, with 6 bases in between. CDR3 region: CSATPNTEAFF. CDR3 in DNA: TGCAGTGCGACACCGAACACTGAAGCTTTCTTT.

This clonotype was detected many times. This may arise from a read error, as a much more abundant clone is one base away. This chain joins TRBV7-3 and TRBJ2-3; TRBD2 might be the D (5 bases). The CDR3 length is 14 residues. Germline values: CDR1 SGHTA, CDR2 FQGTGA. Trimming pared 5 bases from V and 6 bases from J, leaving 15 bases between. CDR3 sequence: CASSPSGERDTQYF. The CDR3 region has the DNA TGTGCCAGCAGCCCATCCGGGGAAAGGGATACGCAGTATTTT.

This clonotype appeared a few times. This may be a read error: a much more frequent sequence differs by one nucleotide. The V gene is TRBV2, the J gene TRBJ2-4; D is unresolved. Trimming pared 7 bases from V and 13 bases from J, leaving 17 bases between. The germline V gene encodes CDR1 SNHLY and CDR2 FYNNEI. The length of the CDR3 is 12 residues. The CDR3 is CASMLIENEQYF. CDR3 coding DNA: TGTGCCAGCATGTTAATCGAAAATGAGCAGTACTTC.

The V call is TRBV5-1, the J call TRBJ1-2, with 7 bases lining up with TRBD1. The CDR3 extends over 13 amino acids. The ends lost 6 bases at V and 8 bases at J; junction bases unmatched: 10. Germline-derived CDR1 and CDR2 are SGHRS and YFSETQ. The CDR3 coding sequence is TGCGCCAGCAACGAACCCACAGGGGTCGGCTACACCTTC. Translation gives CASNEPTGVGYTF. The full variable domain, its missing parts supplied by reference TRBV5-1 and TRBJ1-2, is KAGVTQTPRYLIKTRGQQVTLSCSPISGHRSVSWYQQTPGQGLQFLFEYFSETQRNKGNFPGRFSGRQFSNSRSEMNVSTLELGDSALYLCASNEPTGVGYTFGSGTRLTVV.

Of note for this clonotype: One end of the junction fails to match germline, which may point to a read error. This chain connects TRBV20-1 to TRBJ2-7, with D possibly being TRBD1 or TRBD2 (5 bases each). CDR3 length: 11 amino acids. Per the germline V gene, CDR1 is DFQATT and CDR2 is SNEGSKA (reference sequence). The CDR3 coding sequence is TGCTGTGCTCCCCGGGGCAGCGAGCAGTGCTTC. Its translation is CCAPRGSEQCF.

This clonotype turned up a few times. This may arise from a read error, as a much more abundant clone is one base away. V and J are TRBV7-2 and TRBJ2-1; D is ambiguous. Per the germline V gene, CDR1 is SGHTA and CDR2 is FQGNSA. The V gene lost 4 bases and the J gene lost 8 bases, with 15 bases spanning the gap. The CDR3 totals 14 residues. The CDR3 sequence is CASSCLVGTDEQFF. DNA of the CDR3: TGTGCCAGCAGCTGCCTCGTGGGTACGGATGAGCAGTTCTTC.

V gene TRBV3-1 combines with J gene TRBJ2-7; D not certain. The CDR3 length is 15 residues. The V end was cut by 6 bases, the J end by 5 bases, with 20 bases between. Germline values: CDR1 LGHDT, CDR2 YNNKEL (reference sequence). The DNA of the CDR3 is TGTGCCAGCAGGCAACAATCAGGTCCTCGGGACGAGCAGTACTTC. Translation gives CASRQQSGPRDEQYF.

The rearrangement joins TRBV7-2 to TRBJ1-5; D unresolved. The CDR3 contains 14 residues. Germline-derived CDR1 and CDR2 are SGHTA and FQGNSA. V was cut by 5 bases and J by 4 bases, with 12 bases left in between. DNA of the CDR3: TGTGCCAGCAGCCTAGACATCTTTAATCAGCCCCAGCATTTT. This sequence encodes CASSLDIFNQPQHF.

This clonotype showed up many times. The chain carries TRBV20-1 and TRBJ1-2; D gene unclear. Germline V gene lookup returns CDR1 DFQATT and CDR2 SNEGSKA (reference sequence). Deletions cut 0 bases from V and 6 bases from J, with 11 bases between. The CDR3 is 13 amino acids. The CDR3 loop is CSARDSGTNGYTF. The CDR3 DNA reads TGCAGTGCTAGAGATTCGGGAACAAATGGCTACACCTTC.

About this clonotype: This may arise from a read error, as a much more abundant clone is one base away. The V and J genes are TRBV5-1 and TRBJ2-3, with D maybe TRBD1 (6 bases). The V gene's germline CDR1 is SGHRS and CDR2 YFSETQ. The CDR3 has 16 amino acids. The ends were cut back, 0 bases at V and 8 bases at J, with 19 bases in the middle. CDR3 coding DNA: TGCGCCAGCAGCTTGGGGGCAGGGGCCGCATCAGGTACGCAGTATTTT. Its translation: CASSLGAGAASGTQYF.

Comments on this clonotype: Compared with germline, one end of the junction differs, possibly owing to a read error. V gene TRBV7-2 combines with J gene TRBJ2-4; 10 bases line up with TRBD2. Germline V lookup: CDR1 SGHTA, CDR2 FQGNSA. This CDR3 region has 13 residues. In DNA form, the CDR3 reads TGTGGCAGCAGCTTATTAGCGGGGGGTGAGCAGTACTTC. Amino acid sequence: CGSSLLAGGEQYF.

The chain employs TRBV4-2 and TRBJ1-2, with 10 bases fitting TRBD1. This CDR3 contains 17 residues. The V segment lost 3 bases and the J segment 0 bases; nucleotides outside the gene matches: 7. Germline loops: CDR1 LGHNA, CDR2 YNFKEQ. The CDR3 is CASSQVGTGDSNYGYTF. Here the CDR3 DNA reads TGTGCCAGCAGCCAGGTCGGGACAGGGGATTCTAACTATGGCTACACCTTC.

This clonotype appeared a single time. This chain links TRBV5-1 with TRBJ2-3; 11 nucleotides agree with TRBD2. The CDR3 runs to 16 residues. Trimming cost V 3 bases and J 6 bases; bases outside gene matches: 9. Germline V gene lookup returns CDR1 SGHRS and CDR2 YFSETQ. The CDR3 DNA follows: TGCGCCAGCAGCTCGGTAGCGGGGGGGCAAGAGGATACGCAGTATTTT. Amino acid sequence: CASSSVAGGQEDTQYF.

This clonotype was seen more than once but under ten times. The chain carries TRBV2 and TRBJ1-1, with D hard to call. Trimming cost V 7 bases and J 2 bases, with 11 bases left between them. The CDR3 totals 13 residues. The V gene's germline CDR1 is SNHLY and CDR2 FYNNEI. CDR3 region: CASNTGFNTEAFF. CDR3 in DNA: TGTGCCAGCAACACCGGCTTCAACACTGAAGCTTTCTTT.

In its sample, this clonotype was seen a few times. A read error may be the cause here, since a much bigger clone is one base away. V gene TRBV20-1 combines with J gene TRBJ2-1; the D is unclear. The CDR3 contains 12 residues. CDR1 is DFQATT, CDR2 SNEGSKA, per germline (reference sequence). This CDR3 is CRARRSYNEQFF. The CDR3 bases are TGCAGGGCACGCAGGTCCTACAATGAGCAGTTCTTC.

This clonotype has only a few counts. The junction shows a germline mismatch at one end, possibly a read error. This chain connects TRBV20-1 to TRBJ2-5; 10 nucleotides match TRBD2. The CDR3 totals 15 residues. CDR1 is DFQATT and CDR2 is SNEGSKA in the germline V gene (reference sequence). In nucleotides, the CDR3 is TGCTGTGCTCCGCGGACTAGCGGAGGGGTGGAGACCCAGTACTTC. It yields the protein CCAPRTSGGVETQYF.

As regards this clonotype: A much larger clone lies a single base off, so this may be a read error. This chain uses TRBV5-8 with TRBJ2-7, with no clear D. From germline, CDR1 is SGHTS and CDR2 YDEGEE. This CDR3 spans 14 amino acids. This CDR3 reads CASSFLGVSHEQYF. The DNA of the CDR3 is TGTGCCAGCAGCTTTCTAGGAGTCTCCCACGAGCAGTACTTC.

This clonotype appeared many times. This chain links TRBV10-3 with TRBJ1-1; 8 bases are a match to TRBD1. V shed 2 bases and J 4 bases; nucleotides not matched to a gene: 12. Germline loops: CDR1 ENHRY, CDR2 SYGVKD. The CDR3 sequence is 17 residues long. The CDR3 sequence is CAISEGRGPSMTTEAFF. CDR3 nucleotide sequence: TGTGCCATCAGTGAGGGCAGGGGGCCCTCTATGACCACTGAAGCTTTCTTT.

The CDR3 protein is CASSLGAGMFYEQYF. The CDR3 nucleotides read TGTGCCAGCAGCTTAGGTGCTGGTATGTTCTACGAGCAGTACTTC. The chain joins TRBV7-2 to TRBJ2-7; D gene uncertain. V lost 1 base to trimming and J lost 3 bases, with 13 bases between them. The CDR3 covers 15 residues. CDR1 and CDR2 from the germline V gene are SGHTA and FQGNSA. The whole variable domain, filled in from reference TRBV7-2 and TRBJ2-7, reads GAGVSQSPSNKVTEKGKDVELRCDPISGHTALYWYRQSLGQGLEFLIYFQGNSAPDKSGLPSDRFSAERTGGSVSTLTIQRTQQEDSAVYLCASSLGAGMFYEQYFGPGTRLTVT.